The clone carrying this T cell receptor beta chain was detected only once. Its specificity is not known. The germline gives CDR1 SGHTA, CDR2 FQGNSA. V gave up 6 bases and J gave up 1 base; unmatched junction bases: 5. The CDR3 totals 15 residues. This sample was included in a study of shared clonotypes between healthy human individuals. Overall study findings and caveats: Sorted-subset samples were not fully sequenced, rarefaction indicated. The sharing of about 5% of naive CD4 clonotypes was seen across a handful of donors.

The assay ran at deep level. TCRdb's copy holds only in-frame clones and misses some; the assay was immunoSEQ multiplex PCR. Of about 1,500,000 clones in the sample, roughly 96% were seen once. In the CD4+ fraction, cells were divided into CD45RA+ naive and CD45RA-negative memory subsets. This chain joins TRBV7-2 and TRBJ2-2; 7 bases match TRBD2. Sample: naive CD4+ T cells sorted from blood. Subset reported: CD45RA+ positively selected. The sequence was collected from a man in his thirties or forties in good health. The DNA for the CDR3 is TGTGCCAGCAGTAGGTCTAGCGGGAACACCGGGGAGCTGTTTTTT. As protein: CASSRSSGNTGELFF.